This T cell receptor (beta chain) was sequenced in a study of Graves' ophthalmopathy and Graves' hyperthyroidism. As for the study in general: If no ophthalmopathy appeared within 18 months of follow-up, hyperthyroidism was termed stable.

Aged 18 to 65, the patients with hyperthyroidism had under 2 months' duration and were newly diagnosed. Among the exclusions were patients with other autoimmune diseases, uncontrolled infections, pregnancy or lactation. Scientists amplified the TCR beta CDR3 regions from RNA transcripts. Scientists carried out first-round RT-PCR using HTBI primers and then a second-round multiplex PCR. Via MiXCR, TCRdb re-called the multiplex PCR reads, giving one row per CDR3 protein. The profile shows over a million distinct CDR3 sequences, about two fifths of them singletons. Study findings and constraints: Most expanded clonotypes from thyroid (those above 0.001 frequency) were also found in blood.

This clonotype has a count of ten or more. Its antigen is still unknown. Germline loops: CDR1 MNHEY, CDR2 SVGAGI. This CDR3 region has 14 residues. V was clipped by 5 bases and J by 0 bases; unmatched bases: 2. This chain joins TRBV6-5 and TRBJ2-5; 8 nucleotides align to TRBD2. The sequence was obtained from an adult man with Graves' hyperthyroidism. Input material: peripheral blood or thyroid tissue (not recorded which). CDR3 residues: CASSTGGYQETQYF. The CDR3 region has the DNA TGTGCCAGCAGTACGGGGGGGTACCAAGAGACCCAGTACTTC.